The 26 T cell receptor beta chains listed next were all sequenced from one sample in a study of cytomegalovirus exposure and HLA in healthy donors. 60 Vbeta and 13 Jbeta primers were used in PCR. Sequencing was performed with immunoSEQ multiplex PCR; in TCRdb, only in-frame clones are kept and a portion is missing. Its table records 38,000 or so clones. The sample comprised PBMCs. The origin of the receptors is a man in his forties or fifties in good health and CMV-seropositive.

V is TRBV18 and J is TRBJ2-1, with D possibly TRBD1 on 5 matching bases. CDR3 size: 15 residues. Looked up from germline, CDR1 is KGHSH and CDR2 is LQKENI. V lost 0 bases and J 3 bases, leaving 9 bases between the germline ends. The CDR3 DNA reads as TGTGCCAGCTCACCACCCAGGGTTAGCTACAATGAGCAGTTCTTC. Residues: CASSPPRVSYNEQFF.

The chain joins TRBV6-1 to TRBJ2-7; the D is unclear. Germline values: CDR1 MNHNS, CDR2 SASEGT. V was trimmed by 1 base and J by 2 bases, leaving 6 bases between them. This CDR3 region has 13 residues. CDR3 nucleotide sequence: TGTGCCAGCAGTGAAGGGGCACCCTACGAGCAGTACTTC. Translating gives CASSEGAPYEQYF.

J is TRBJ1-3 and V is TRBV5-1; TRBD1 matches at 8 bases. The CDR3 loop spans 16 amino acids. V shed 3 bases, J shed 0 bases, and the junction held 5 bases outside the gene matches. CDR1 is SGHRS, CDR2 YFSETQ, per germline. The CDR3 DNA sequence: TGCGCCAGCAGCTCGGGACAGGCGAGCTCTGGAAACACCATATATTTT. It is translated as CASSSGQASSGNTIYF.

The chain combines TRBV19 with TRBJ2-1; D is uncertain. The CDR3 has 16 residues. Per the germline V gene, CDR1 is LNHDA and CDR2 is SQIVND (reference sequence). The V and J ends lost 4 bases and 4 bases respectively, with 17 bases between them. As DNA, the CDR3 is TGTGCCAGTAGTAAGTCGTTAGTTCTGCTTTACAATGAGCAGTTCTTC. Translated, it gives CASSKSLVLLYNEQFF.

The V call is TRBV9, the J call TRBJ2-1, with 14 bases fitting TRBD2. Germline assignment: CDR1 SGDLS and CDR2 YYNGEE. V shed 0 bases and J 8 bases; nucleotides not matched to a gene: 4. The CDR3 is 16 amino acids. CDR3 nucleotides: TGTGCCAGCAGCGTAGCTGGGACTAGCGGGAGTTATGAGCAGTTCTTC. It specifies CASSVAGTSGSYEQFF.

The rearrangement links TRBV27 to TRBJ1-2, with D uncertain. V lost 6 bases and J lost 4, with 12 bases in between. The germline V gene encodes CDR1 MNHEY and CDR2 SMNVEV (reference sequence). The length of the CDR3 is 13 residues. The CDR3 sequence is CASRRAESYGYTF. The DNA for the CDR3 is TGTGCCAGCAGGAGGGCCGAAAGCTATGGCTACACCTTC.

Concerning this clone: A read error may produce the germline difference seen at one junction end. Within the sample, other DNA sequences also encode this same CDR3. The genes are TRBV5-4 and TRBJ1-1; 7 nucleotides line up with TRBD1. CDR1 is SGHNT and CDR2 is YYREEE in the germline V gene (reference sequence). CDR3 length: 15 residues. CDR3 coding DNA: TGTGCTAGCAGCTTGGATACAGGGGCGAGCACTGAAGCTTTCTTT. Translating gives CASSLDTGASTEAFF.

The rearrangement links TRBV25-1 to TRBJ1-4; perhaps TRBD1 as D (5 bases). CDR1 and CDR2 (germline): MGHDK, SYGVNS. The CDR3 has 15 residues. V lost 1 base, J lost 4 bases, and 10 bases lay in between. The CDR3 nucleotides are TGTGCCAGCAGTGAATCGAGGCAGGGTAATGAAAAACTGTTTTTT. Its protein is CASSESRQGNEKLFF.

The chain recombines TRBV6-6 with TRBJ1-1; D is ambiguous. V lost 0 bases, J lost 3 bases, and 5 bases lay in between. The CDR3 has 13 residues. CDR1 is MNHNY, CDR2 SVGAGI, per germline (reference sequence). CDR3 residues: CASSYSRDTEAFF. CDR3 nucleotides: TGTGCCAGCAGTTACTCGAGGGACACTGAAGCTTTCTTT.

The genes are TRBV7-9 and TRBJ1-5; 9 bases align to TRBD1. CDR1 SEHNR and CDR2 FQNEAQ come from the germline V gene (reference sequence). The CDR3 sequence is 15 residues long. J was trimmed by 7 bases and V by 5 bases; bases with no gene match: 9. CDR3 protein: CASSASQGAGQPQHF. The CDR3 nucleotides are TGTGCCAGCAGCGCCTCACAGGGGGCGGGGCAGCCCCAGCATTTT.

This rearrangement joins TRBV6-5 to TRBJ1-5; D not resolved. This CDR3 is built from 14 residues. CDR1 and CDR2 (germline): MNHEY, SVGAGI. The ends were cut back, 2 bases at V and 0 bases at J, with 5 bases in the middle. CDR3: CASSYTYSNQPQHF. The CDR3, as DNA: TGTGCCAGCAGTTACACCTATAGCAATCAGCCCCAGCATTTT.

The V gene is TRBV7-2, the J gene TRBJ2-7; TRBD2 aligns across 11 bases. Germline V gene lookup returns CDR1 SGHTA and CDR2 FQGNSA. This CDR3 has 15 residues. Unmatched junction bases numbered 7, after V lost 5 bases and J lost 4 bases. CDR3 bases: TGTGCCAGCAGCCCTATAGCGGGAGGGGTATACGAGCAGTACTTC. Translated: CASSPIAGGVYEQYF.

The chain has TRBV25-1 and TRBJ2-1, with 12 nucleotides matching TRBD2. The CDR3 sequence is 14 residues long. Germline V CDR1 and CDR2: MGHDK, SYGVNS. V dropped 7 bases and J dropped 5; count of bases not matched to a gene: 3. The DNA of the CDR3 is TGTGCCAGCACCGGGACTAGCGGGCACAATGAGCAGTTCTTC. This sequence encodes CASTGTSGHNEQFF.

The CDR3 is CASSENWAQETQYF. The DNA of the CDR3 is TGTGCCAGCAGTGAAAATTGGGCTCAAGAGACCCAGTACTTC. The chain recombines TRBV6-1 with TRBJ2-5, with unresolved D. There are 14 residues in the CDR3. V was clipped by 2 bases and J by 2 bases, with 9 bases between them. CDR1 and CDR2 from the germline V gene are MNHNS and SASEGT.

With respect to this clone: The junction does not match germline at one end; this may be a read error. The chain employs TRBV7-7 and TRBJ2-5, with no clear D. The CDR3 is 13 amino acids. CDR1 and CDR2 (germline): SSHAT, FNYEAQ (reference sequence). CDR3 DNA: TGTGCTAGCAGCCCGCGTCGTCAAGAGACCCAGTACTTC. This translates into CASSPRRQETQYF.

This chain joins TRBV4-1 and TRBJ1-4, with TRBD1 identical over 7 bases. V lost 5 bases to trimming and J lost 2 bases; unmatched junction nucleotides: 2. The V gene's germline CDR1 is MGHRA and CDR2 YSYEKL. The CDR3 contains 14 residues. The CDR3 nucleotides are TGCGCCAGCAGCTACAGGGGTACTAATGAAAAACTGTTTTTT. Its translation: CASSYRGTNEKLFF.

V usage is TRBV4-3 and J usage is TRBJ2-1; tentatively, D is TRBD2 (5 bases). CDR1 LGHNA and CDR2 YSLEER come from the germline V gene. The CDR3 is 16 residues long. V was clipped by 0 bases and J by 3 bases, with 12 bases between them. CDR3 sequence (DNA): TGCGCCAGCAGCCAAGATCTACTAGATAACTACAATGAGCAGTTCTTC. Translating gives CASSQDLLDNYNEQFF.

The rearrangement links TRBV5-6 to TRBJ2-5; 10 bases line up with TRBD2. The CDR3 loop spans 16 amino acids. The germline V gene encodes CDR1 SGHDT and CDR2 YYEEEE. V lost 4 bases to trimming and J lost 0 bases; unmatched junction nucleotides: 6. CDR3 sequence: CASSLQAGGYQETQYF. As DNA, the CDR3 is TGTGCCAGCAGCCTTCAAGCGGGAGGGTACCAAGAGACCCAGTACTTC.

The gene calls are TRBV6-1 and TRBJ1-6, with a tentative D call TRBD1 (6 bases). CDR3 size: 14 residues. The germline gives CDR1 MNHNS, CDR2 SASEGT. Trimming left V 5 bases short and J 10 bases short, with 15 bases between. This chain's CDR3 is CASSPGTPRSPLHF. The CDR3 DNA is TGTGCCAGCAGTCCCGGGACACCCAGGTCACCCCTCCACTTT.

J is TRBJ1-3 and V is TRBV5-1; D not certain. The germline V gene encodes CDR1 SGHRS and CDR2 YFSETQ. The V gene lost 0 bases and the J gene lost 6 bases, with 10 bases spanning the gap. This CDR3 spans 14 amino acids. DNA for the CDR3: TGCGCCAGCAGCTTGGGGGGAGCTGAAAACACCATATATTTT. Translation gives CASSLGGAENTIYF.

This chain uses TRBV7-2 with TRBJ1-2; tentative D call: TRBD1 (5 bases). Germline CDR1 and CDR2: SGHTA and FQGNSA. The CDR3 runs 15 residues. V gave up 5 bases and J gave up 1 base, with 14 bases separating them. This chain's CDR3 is CASSPSGPFNYGYTF. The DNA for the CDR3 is TGTGCCAGCAGCCCCTCAGGGCCTTTTAACTATGGCTACACCTTC.

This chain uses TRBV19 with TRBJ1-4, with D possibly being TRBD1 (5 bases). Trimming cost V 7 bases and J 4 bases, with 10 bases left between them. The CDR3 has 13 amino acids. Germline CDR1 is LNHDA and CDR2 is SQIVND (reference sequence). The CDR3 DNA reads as TGTGCCAGTAACGGACAAATTAATGAAAAACTGTTTTTT. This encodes CASNGQINEKLFF.

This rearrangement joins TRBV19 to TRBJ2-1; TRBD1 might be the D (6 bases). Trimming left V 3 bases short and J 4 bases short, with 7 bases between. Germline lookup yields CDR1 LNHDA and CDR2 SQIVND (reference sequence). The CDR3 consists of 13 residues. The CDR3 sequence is CASSIGQYNEQFF. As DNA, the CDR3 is TGTGCCAGTAGTATTGGACAGTACAATGAGCAGTTCTTC.

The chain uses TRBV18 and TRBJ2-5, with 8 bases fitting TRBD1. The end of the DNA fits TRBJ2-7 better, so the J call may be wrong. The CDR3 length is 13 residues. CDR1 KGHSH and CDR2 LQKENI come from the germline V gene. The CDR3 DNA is TGTGCCAGCTCAAGACAGGGGAACGACGAGCAGTACTTC. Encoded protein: CASSRQGNDEQYF.

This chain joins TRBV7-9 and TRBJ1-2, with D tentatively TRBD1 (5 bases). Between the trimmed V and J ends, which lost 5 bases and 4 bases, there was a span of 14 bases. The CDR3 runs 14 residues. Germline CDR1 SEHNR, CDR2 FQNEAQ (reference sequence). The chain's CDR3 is CASSSTGPVYGYTF. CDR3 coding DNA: TGTGCCAGCAGCAGTACAGGCCCCGTCTATGGCTACACCTTC. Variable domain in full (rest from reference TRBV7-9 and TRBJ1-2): DTGVSQNPRHKITKRGQNVTFRCDPISEHNRLYWYRQTLGQGPEFLTYFQNEAQLEKSRLLSDRFSAERPKGSFSTLEIQRTEQGDSAMYLCASSSTGPVYGYTFGSGTRLTVV.

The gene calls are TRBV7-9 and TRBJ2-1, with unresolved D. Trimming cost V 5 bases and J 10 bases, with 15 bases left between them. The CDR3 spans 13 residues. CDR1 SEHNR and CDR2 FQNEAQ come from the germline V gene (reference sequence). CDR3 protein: CASSPKEWWEQFF. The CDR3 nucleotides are TGTGCCAGCAGCCCAAAGGAGTGGTGGGAGCAGTTCTTC.